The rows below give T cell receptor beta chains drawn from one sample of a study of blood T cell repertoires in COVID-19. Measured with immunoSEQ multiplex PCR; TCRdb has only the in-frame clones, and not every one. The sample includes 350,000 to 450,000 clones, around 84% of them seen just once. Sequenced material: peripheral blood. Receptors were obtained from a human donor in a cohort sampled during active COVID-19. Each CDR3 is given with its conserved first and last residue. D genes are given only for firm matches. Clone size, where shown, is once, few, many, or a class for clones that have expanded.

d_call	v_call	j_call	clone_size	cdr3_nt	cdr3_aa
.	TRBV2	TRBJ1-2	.	TGTGCCAGCATAGGGGCGGCTTCGGCTAGCTACACCTTC	CASIGAASASYTF
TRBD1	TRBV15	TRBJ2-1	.	TGTGCCACCAGCCGACGGACAGGGACTGATGAGCAGTTCTTC	CATSRRTGTDEQFF
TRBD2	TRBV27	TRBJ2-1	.	TGTGCCAGCAGTTCTTTCCTTAGCGGGAGGTACTCCTACAATGAGCAGTTCTTC	CASSSFLSGRYSYNEQFF
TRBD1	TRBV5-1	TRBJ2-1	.	TGCGCCAGCAGCTTGCAGGGGGCGGACAATGAGCAGTTCTTC	CASSLQGADNEQFF
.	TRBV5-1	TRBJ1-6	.	TGCGCCAGCAGCTCGGCGGTCGATTCACCCCTCCACTTT	CASSSAVDSPLHF
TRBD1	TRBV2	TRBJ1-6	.	TGTGCCAGCAGGATCAACCCGGGACAGGGCTACCCCCTCCACTTT	CASRINPGQGYPLHF
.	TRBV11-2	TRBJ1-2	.	TGTGCCAGCAGCTTTAGCGGGACCTATGGCTACACCTTC	CASSFSGTYGYTF
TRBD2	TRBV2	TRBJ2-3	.	TGTGCCAGCAGGTCTAGCGGGAGGCCAAATACGCAGTATTTT	CASRSSGRPNTQYF
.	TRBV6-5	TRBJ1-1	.	TGTGCCAGCACCTTCGGGACATTGAACACTGAAGCTTTCTTT	CASTFGTLNTEAFF
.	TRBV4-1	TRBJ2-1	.	TGCGCCAGCAGCCCGCCGTCCGGGGGTCTGTTCTTC	CASSPPSGGLFF
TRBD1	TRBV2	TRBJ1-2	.	TGTGCCAGCAGTGATGGGGACAGTGTGGAAGTCTATGGCTACACCTTC	CASSDGDSVEVYGYTF
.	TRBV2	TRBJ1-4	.	TGTGCCAGCAGTGCTCGCCCCCCACAGCACCTTAATGAAAAACTGTTTTTT	CASSARPPQHLNEKLFF
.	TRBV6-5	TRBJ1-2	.	TGTGCCAGCAGTTACTCCCAGATCTATGGCTACACCTTC	CASSYSQIYGYTF
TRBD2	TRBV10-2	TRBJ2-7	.	TGCGCCAGCAGTGTAGCGGGGACCTCCCGGGGCGAGCAGTACTTC	CASSVAGTSRGEQYF
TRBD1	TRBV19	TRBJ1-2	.	TGTGCCAGTAGTATCTCCAACGACAGGGCGTACACCTTC	CASSISNDRAYTF
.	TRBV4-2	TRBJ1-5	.	TGTGCCAGCAGCCAAGATGCGACATCCCCCCGTTGGGCTCAGCCCCAGCATTTT	CASSQDATSPRWAQPQHF
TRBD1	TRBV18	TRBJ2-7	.	TGTGCCAGCGACAGGGTAACCTACGAGCAGTACTTC	CASDRVTYEQYF
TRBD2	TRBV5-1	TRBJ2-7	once	TGCGCCAGCACCCCCCCGGGACTAGCGGGAATTGAGCAGTACTTC	CASTPPGLAGIEQYF
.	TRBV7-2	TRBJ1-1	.	TGTGCCAGCAGCTCGGGGGGGATGGAAGCTTTCTTT	CASSSGGMEAFF
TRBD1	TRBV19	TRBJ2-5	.	TGTGCCAGTAGTTCGGGACAGGGGATCTCCCAAGAGACCCAGTACTTC	CASSSGQGISQETQYF
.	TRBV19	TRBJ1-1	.	TGTGCCAGTAGGCTCAGGGGAATTAACACTGAAGCTTTCTTT	CASRLRGINTEAFF
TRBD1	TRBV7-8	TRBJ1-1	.	TGTGCCAGCAGCCGGGACAGGGGGCAGGACACTGAAGCTTTCTTT	CASSRDRGQDTEAFF
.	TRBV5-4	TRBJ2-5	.	TGTGCCAGCAGCCCCTCCATAGCCGGGCAAGAGACCCAGTACTTC	CASSPSIAGQETQYF
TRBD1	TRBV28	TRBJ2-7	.	TGTGCCAGCAGAACCCCGGGACAGGGCTACGAGCAGTACTTC	CASRTPGQGYEQYF
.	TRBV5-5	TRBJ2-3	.	TGTGCCAGCAGCTTGGATCACGATCCGGATTTT	CASSLDHDPDF